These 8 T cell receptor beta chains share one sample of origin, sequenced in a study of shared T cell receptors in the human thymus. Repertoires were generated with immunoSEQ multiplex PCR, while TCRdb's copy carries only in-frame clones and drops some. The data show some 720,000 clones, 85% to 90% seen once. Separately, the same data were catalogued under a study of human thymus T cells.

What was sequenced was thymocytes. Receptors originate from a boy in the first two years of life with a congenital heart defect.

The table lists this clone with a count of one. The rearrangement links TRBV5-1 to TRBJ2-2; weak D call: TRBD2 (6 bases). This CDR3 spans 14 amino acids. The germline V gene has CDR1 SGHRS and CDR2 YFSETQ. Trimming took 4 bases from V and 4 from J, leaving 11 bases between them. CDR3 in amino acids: CASSGGLPTGELFF. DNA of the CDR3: TGCGCCAGCAGCGGGGGACTCCCCACCGGGGAGCTGTTTTTT.

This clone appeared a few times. The CDR3 loop is CASSSQGTGEQYF. CDR3 nucleotides: TGCGCCAGCAGCTCACAGGGTACCGGCGAGCAGTACTTC. The chain combines TRBV10-1 with TRBJ2-5, with D possibly being TRBD1 (6 bases). With the DNA end fitting TRBJ2-7 better, the J assignment may be wrong. The CDR3 has 13 amino acids. CDR1 WNHNN and CDR2 SYGVQD come from the germline V gene (reference sequence).

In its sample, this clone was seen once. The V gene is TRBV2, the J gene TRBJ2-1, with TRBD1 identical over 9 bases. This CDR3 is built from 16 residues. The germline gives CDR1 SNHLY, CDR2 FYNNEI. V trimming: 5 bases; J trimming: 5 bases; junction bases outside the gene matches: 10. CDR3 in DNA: TGTGCCAGCAGTTATTCCGGGACAGGGTTCGACAATGAGCAGTTCTTC. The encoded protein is CASSYSGTGFDNEQFF.

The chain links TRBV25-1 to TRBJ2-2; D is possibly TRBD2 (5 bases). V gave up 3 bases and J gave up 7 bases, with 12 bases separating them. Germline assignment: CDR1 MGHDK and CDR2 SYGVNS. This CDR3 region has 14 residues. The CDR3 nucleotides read TGTGCCAGCAGTGATAACCCGGGAATCGGGGAGCTGTTTTTT. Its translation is CASSDNPGIGELFF.

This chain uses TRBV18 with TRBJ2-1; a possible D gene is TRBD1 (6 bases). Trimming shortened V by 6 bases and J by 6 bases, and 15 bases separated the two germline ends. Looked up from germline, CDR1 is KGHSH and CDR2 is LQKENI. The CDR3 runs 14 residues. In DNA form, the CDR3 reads TGTGCCAGCTCGTACTACAGGGCGCCCAATGAGCAGTTCTTC. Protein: CASSYYRAPNEQFF.

The chain's CDR3 is CSVAGCSTGELFF. Here the CDR3 DNA reads TGCAGCGTTGCCGGTTGTAGCACCGGGGAGCTGTTTTTT. The V gene is TRBV29-1, the J gene TRBJ2-2; D call uncertain. The CDR3 runs 13 residues. The germline CDR1 and CDR2 sequences are SQVTM and ANQGSEA. V gave up 4 bases and J gave up 4 bases, with 10 bases separating them.

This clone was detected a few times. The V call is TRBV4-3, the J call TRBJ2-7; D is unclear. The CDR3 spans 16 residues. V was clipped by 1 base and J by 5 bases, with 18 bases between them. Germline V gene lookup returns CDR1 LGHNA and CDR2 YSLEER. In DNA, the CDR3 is TGCGCCAGCAGCCAAGGGCAGAGGCCGCCGATCCACGAGCAGTACTTC. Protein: CASSQGQRPPIHEQYF.

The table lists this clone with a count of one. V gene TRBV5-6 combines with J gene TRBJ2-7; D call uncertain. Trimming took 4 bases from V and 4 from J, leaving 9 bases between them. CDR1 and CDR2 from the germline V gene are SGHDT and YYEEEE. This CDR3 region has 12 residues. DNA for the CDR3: TGTGCCAGCAGCAATACGGGTTACGAGCAGTACTTC. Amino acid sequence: CASSNTGYEQYF.